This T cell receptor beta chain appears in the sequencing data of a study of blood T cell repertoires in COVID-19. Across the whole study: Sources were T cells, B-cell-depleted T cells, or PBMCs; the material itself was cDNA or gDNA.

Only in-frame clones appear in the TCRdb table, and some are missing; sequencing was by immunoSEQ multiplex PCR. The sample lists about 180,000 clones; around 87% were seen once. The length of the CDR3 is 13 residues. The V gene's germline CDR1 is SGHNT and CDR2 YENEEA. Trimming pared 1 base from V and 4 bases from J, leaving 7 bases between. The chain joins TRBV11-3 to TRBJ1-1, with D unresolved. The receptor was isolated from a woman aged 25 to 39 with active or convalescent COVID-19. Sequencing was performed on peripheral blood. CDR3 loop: CASSLGGATEAFF. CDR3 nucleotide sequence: TGTGCCAGCAGCTTAGGTGGAGCCACTGAAGCTTTCTTT.